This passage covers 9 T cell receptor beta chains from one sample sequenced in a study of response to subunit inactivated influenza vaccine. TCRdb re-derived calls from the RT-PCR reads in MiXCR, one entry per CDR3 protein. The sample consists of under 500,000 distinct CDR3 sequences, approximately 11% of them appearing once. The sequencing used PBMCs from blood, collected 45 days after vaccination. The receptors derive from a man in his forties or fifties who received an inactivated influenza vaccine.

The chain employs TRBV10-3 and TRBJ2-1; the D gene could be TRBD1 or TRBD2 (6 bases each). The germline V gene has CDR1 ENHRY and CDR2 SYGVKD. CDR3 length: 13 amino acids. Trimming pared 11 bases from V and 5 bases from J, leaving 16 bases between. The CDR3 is CAASGGGNNEQFF. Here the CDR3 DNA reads TGTGCCGCAAGCGGAGGGGGTAACAATGAGCAGTTCTTC.

DNA for the CDR3: TGTGCCAGCAGTAAAGCGGGGGGGTACAATGAGCAGTTCTTC. This encodes CASSKAGGYNEQFF. The chain is built from TRBV12-3 or TRBV12-4 and TRBJ2-1, with TRBD2 matching 10 bases. V dropped 5 bases and J dropped 4; count of bases not matched to a gene: 2. The CDR3 covers 14 residues.

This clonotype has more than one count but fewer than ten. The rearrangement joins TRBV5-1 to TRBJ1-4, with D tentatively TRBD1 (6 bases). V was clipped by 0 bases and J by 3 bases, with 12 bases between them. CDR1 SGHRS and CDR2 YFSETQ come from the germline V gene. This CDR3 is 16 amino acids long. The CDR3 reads CASSLALTGPNEKLFF. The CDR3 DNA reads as TGCGCCAGCAGCTTGGCCCTGACAGGCCCTAATGAAAAACTGTTTTTT.

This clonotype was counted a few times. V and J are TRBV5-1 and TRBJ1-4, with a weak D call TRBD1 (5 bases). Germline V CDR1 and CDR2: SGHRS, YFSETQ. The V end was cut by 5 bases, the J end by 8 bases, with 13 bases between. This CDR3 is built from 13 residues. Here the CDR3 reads CASRRGSEEKLFF. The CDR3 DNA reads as TGCGCCAGCAGGAGGGGATCGGAAGAAAAACTGTTTTTT. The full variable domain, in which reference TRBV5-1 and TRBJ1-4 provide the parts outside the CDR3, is KAGVTQTPRYLIKTRGQQVTLSCSPISGHRSVSWYQQTPGQGLQFLFEYFSETQRNKGNFPGRFSGRQFSNSRSEMNVSTLELGDSALYLCASRRGSEEKLFFGSGTQLSVL.

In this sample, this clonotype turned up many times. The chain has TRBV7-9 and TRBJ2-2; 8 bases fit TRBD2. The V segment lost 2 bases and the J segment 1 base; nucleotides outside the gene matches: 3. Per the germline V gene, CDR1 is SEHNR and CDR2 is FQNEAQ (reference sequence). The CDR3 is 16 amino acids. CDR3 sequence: CASSLSGGLNTGELFF. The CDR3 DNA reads TGTGCCAGCAGCTTAAGCGGGGGCCTGAACACCGGGGAGCTGTTTTTT.

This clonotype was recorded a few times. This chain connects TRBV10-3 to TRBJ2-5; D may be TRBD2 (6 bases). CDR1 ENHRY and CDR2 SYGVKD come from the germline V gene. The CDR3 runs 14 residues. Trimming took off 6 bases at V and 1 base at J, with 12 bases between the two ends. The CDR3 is CAIRPGTGQETQYF. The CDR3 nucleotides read TGTGCCATCAGGCCCGGGACTGGCCAAGAGACCCAGTACTTC.

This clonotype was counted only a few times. The CDR3 DNA reads TGTGCCAGCAGTTTATATTACAATCAAGAGACCCAGTACTTC. Residues: CASSLYYNQETQYF. The rearrangement links TRBV12-3 or TRBV12-4 to TRBJ2-5; the D is unclear. Trimming pared 2 bases from V and 2 bases from J, leaving 9 bases between. CDR3 length: 14 amino acids.

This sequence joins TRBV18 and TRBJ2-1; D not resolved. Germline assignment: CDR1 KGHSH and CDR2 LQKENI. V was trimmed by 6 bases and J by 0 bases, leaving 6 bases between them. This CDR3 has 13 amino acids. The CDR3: CASSLFSYNEQFF. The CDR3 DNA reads TGTGCCAGCTCCCTCTTCTCCTACAATGAGCAGTTCTTC. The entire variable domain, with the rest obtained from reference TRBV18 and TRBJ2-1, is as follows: NAGVMQNPRHLVRRRGQEARLRCSPMKGHSHVYWYRQLPEEGLKFMVYLQKENIIDESGMPKERFSAEFPKEGPSILRIQQVVRGDSAAYFCASSLFSYNEQFFGPGTRLTVL.

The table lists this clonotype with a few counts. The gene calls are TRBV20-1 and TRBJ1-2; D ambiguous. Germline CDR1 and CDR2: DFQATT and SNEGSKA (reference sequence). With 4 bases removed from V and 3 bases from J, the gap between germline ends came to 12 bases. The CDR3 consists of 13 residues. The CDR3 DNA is TGCAGTGCTAAAAAGTACGCAGACTATGGCTACACCTTC. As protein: CSAKKYADYGYTF.